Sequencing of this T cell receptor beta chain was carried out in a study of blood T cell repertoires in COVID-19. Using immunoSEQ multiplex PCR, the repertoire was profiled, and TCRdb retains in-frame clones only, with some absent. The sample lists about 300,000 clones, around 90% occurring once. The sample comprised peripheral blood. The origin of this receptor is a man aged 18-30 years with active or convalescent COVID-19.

The CDR3 protein is CASSQVSRSLFANTGELFF. DNA for the CDR3: TGTGCCAGCAGCCAAGTTTCCAGGTCTCTGTTCGCGAACACCGGGGAGCTGTTTTTT. The chain joins TRBV14 to TRBJ2-2, with D unclear. CDR1 is SGHDN, CDR2 FVKESK, per germline. Deletions cut 1 base from V and 0 bases from J, with 18 bases between. This CDR3 region has 19 residues.